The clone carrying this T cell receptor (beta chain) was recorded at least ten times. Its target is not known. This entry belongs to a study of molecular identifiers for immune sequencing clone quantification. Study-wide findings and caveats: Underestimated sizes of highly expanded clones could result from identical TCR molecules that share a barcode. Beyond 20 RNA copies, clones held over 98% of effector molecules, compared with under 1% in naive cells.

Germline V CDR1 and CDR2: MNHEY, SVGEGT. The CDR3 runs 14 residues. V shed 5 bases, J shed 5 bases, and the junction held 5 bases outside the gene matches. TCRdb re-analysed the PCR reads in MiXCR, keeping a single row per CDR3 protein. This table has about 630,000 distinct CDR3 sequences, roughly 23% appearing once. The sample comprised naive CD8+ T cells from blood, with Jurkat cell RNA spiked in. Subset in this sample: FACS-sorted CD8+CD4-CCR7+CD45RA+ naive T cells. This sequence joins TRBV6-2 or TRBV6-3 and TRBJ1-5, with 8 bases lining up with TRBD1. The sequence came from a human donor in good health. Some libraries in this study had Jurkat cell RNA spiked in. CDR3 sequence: CASSHDRGYQPQHF. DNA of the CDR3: TGTGCCAGCAGTCACGACAGGGGCTATCAGCCCCAGCATTTT.